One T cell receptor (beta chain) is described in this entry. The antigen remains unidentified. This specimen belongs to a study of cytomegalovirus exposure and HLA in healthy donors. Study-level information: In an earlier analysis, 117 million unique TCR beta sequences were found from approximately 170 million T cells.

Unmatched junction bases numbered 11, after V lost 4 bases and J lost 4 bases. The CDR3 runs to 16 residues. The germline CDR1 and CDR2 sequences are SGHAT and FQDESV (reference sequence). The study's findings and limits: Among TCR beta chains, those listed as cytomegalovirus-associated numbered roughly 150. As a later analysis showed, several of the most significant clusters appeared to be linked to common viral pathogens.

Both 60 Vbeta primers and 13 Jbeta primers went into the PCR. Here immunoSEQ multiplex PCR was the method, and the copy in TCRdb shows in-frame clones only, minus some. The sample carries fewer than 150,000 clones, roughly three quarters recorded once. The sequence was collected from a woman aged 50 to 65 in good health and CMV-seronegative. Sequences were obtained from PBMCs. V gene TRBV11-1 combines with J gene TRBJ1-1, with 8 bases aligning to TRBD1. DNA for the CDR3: TGTGCCAGCAGCTCCCCGACAGGGGTTACAACCACTGAAGCTTTCTTT. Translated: CASSSPTGVTTTEAFF.